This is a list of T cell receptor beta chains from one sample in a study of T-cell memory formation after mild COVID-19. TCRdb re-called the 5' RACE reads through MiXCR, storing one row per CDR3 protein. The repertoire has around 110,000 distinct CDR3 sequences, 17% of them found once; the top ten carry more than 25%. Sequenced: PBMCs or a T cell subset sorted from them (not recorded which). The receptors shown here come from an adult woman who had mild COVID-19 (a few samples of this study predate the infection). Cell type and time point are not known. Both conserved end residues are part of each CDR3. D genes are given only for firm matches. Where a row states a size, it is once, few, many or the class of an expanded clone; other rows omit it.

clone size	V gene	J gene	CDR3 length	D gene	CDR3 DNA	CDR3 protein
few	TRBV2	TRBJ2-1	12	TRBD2	TGTGCCAGCACTAGCGGGAGTAATGAGCAGTTCTTC	CASTSGSNEQFF
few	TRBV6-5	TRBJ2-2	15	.	TGTGCCAGCAGTTTGACGGGACCCACACCCGGGGAGCTGTTTTTT	CASSLTGPTPGELFF
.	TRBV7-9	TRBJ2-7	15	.	TGTGCCAGCAGCTCGGGTAGCGGTAGGGATTACGAGCAGTACTTC	CASSSGSGRDYEQYF
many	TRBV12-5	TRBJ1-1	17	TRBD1	TGTGCTAGTGGTCTTAATTCCGGGACAGGATGGGGCACTGAAGCTTTCTTT	CASGLNSGTGWGTEAFF
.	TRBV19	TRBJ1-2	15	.	TGTGCCAGTAGTGCCGACAGCTACCTATCGTATGGCTACACCTTC	CASSADSYLSYGYTF
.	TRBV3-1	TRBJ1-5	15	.	TGTGCCAGCAGCCCGGAGGGGCGCCATAATCAGCCCCAGCATTTT	CASSPEGRHNQPQHF
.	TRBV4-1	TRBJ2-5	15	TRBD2	TGCGCCAGCAGGCCTAGCGGGGGGGCCATCGAGACCCAGTACTTC	CASRPSGGAIETQYF
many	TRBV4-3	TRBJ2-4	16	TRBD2	TGCGCCAGCAGCCAAGAGAGATCGGGACTAGCGGCCATTCAGTACTTC	CASSQERSGLAAIQYF
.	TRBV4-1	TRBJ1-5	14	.	TGCGCCAGCAGCCAAGAAGAGGAGTATCAGCCCCAGCATTTT	CASSQEEEYQPQHF
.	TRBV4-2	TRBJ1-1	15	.	TGTGCCAGCAGCCCCTGGACAGTGGGGAACACTGAAGCTTTCTTT	CASSPWTVGNTEAFF
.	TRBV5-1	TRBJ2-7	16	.	TGCGCCAGCAGCTTGGCTCTAGCTGCCATCTCCTACGAGCAGTACTTC	CASSLALAAISYEQYF
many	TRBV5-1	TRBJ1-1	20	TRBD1	TGCGCCAGCAGCTGGGACCCAACCGGGACAGCTCTCCGTCCGAACACTGAAGCTTTCTTT	CASSWDPTGTALRPNTEAFF
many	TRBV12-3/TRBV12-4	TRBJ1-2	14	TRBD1	TGTGCCAGCAGTGCACAGGGGTTGTCCTATGGCTACACCTTC	CASSAQGLSYGYTF
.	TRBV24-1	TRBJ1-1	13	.	TGTGCCACCAGTGATCCGGATGAATCTGCAGCTTTCTTT	CATSDPDESAAFF
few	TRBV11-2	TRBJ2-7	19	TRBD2	TGTGCCAGCAGCTTAGATCACGAGGTCGGGTTACGGGGGGCCTACGAGCAGTACTTC	CASSLDHEVGLRGAYEQYF
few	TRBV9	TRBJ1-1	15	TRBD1	TGTGCCAGCAGCGTAGTAACAGGGGTGAACACTGAAGCTTTCTTT	CASSVVTGVNTEAFF
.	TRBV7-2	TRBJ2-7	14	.	TGTGCCAGCAGCTTACGGGACGGGCCCTACGAGCAGTACTTC	CASSLRDGPYEQYF
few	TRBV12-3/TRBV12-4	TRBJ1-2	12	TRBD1	TGTGCCAGCCGTTCCGACAGGGGTGGCTACACCTTC	CASRSDRGGYTF
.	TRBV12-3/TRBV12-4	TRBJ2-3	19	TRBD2	TGTGCCAGCAGTTCCATACTAGCGGGGGTTCATACTAGCACAGATACGCAGTATTTT	CASSSILAGVHTSTDTQYF
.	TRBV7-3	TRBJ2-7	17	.	TGTGCCAGCAGCTTGCAACCTCTTGGGGCGTCCCTGGACGAGCAGTACTTC	CASSLQPLGASLDEQYF
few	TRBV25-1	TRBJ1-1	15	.	TGTGCCAGCAGTGCTTTCGGGGCTGCCAACACTGAAGCTTTCTTT	CASSAFGAANTEAFF
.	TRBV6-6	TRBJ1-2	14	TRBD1	TGTGCCAGCAGTTACTCGGGACAGTACTATGGCTACACCTTC	CASSYSGQYYGYTF